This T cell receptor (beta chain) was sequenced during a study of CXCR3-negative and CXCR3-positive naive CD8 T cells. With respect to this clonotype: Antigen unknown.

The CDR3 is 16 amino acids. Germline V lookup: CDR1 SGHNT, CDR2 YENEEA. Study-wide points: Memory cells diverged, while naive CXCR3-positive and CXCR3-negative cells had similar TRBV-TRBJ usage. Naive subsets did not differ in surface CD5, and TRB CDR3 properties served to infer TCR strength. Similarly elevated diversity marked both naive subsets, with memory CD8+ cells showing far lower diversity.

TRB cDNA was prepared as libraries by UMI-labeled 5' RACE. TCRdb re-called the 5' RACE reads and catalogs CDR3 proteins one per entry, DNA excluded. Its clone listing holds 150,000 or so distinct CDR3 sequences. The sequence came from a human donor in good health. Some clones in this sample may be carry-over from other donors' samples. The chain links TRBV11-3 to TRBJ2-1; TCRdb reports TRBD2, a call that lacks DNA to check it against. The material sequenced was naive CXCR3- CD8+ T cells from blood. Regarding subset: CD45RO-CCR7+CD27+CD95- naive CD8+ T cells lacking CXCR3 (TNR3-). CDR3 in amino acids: CASSSSGGGTYNEQFF.